This T cell receptor beta chain is drawn from a study of Ad26.COV2.S vaccination and SARS-CoV-2 variants. Across the study: Enrolled in COV1001, the donor was in the Ad26.COV2.S trial arm, which received the vaccine. Ad26.COV2.S, an intramuscular injection, was given once or twice 56 days apart.

Libraries were prepared by immunoSEQ multiplex PCR; TCRdb keeps only in-frame clonotypes and omits some of them. The data show about 680,000 clones, with roughly 90% seen just once and approximately 1.5% held by the top ten. Treatment noted: about 20 received Ad26.COV2.S at low or high dose, single or two shots; roughly five received placebo; per-sample allocation not given. On day 63 after the first injection, vaccine and placebo recipients gave samples. The V gene's germline CDR1 is KGHDR and CDR2 SFDVKD. The CDR3 covers 11 residues. Trimming took off 9 bases at V and 4 bases at J, with 6 bases between the two ends. General study points: Vaccine and placebo recipients had similar non-spike TCR breadth. Spike-specific TCR breadth ran higher among vaccine recipients than placebo recipients.

A note on this clone: Its antigen is not identified.

The sequenced sample was peripheral blood, obtained in a trial of Ad26.COV2.S vaccine versus placebo. The V gene is TRBV24-1, the J gene TRBJ2-1; no clear D. This receptor was taken from a person aged 18-60 years who received the Ad26.COV2.S COVID-19 vaccine or a placebo. The CDR3 nucleotides read TGTGCCACCGGATTATACAATGAGCAGTTCTTC. This gives the protein CATGLYNEQFF.